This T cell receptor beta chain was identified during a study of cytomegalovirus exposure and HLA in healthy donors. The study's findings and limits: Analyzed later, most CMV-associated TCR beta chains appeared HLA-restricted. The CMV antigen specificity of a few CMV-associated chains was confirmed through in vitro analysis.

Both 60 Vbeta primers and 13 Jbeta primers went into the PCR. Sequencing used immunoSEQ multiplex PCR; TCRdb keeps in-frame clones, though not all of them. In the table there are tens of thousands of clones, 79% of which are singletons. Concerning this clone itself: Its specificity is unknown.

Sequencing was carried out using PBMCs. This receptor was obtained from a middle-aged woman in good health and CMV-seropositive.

The CDR3 nucleotides read TGTGCCAGCAGTTCCCTGGGGACAGGAGGAAGCGAGCAGTACTTC. This codes for CASSSLGTGGSEQYF. The chain is built from TRBV27 and TRBJ2-7, with 8 bases identical to TRBD1. The CDR3 has 15 residues. V was clipped by 4 bases and J by 6 bases; unmatched bases: 11. Per germline, CDR1 MNHEY and CDR2 SMNVEV (reference sequence).